Reported below is one T cell receptor (beta chain). The target antigen is unknown. The record originates from a study of T cells expressing NK-cell markers. About the study: Serological testing identified most of the eight sequenced donors as HCMV-seropositive and one as seronegative.

CDR3 length equals 14 residues. Germline-derived CDR1 and CDR2 are MNHEY and SMNVEV (reference sequence). Study-wide results and caveats: A few donors' CD3+CD56-NKG2C+ cells were dominated by the same clonotypes. Whether expanded NKG2C+ T cell clones recognized HCMV stayed uncertain.

What made the TCR beta cDNA was 5'RACE template switching with UMIs. TCRdb re-called the 5' RACE reads and shows each CDR3 protein once, DNA omitted. Its table lists about 260,000 distinct CDR3 sequences. The sequence derives from a man in his late teens or twenties in good health. Sequencing was done on a sample of blood T cells: a sorted CD56 or NKG2C T cell subset, CD4+ or CD8+ T cells, or bulk PBMC T cells (not recorded which). The chain employs TRBV27 and TRBJ1-6. The CDR3 loop reads CASSLSRQLSPLHF.